Each of the 25 T cell receptor beta chains below was sequenced from the same sample in a study of CD8 T cells in ankylosing spondylitis. Each CDR3 protein gets one entry after TCRdb re-called the 5' RACE reads with MiXCR. This table has some 340,000 distinct CDR3 sequences, about 14% appearing once. Sequencing was carried out using blood, either unsorted or a sorted T cell fraction (not recorded which). The receptors stem from a male donor with ankylosing spondylitis or in good health (not recorded which).

The chain uses TRBV20-1 and TRBJ2-5, with D possibly being TRBD2 (5 bases). The V and J ends lost 5 bases and 4 bases respectively, with 14 bases between them. The germline CDR1 and CDR2 sequences are DFQATT and SNEGSKA (reference sequence). The CDR3 length is 13 residues. CDR3 sequence (DNA): TGCAGTGCTCCCCCCGGTGGAGGAGAGACCCAGTACTTC. Protein: CSAPPGGGETQYF.

A few counts support this clonotype. The CDR3 sequence: CASSPLRGGVYGYTF. CDR3 coding DNA: TGCGCCAGCAGCCCCCTACGGGGCGGCGTCTATGGCTACACCTTC. The V call is TRBV4-1, the J call TRBJ1-2, with D perhaps TRBD1 (5 bases). The CDR3 is made up of 15 amino acids. Germline V gene data show CDR1 as MGHRA and CDR2 as YSYEKL. V was clipped by 4 bases and J by 4 bases, with 16 bases between them.

The J gene is TRBJ2-7, the V gene TRBV9, with unresolved D. This CDR3 is 13 amino acids long. The ends were cut back, 2 bases at V and 3 bases at J, with 9 bases in the middle. Looked up from germline, CDR1 is SGDLS and CDR2 is YYNGEE. CDR3 loop: CASSVRPHYEQYF. The CDR3 region has the DNA TGTGCCAGCAGCGTCCGACCCCACTACGAGCAGTACTTC.

J is TRBJ2-3 and V is TRBV6-2 or TRBV6-3; D is perhaps TRBD1 (6 bases). Germline V gives CDR1 MNHEY, CDR2 SVGEGT. V lost 5 bases to trimming and J lost 3 bases, with 21 bases between them. This CDR3 spans 17 amino acids. The CDR3 sequence: CASSADLGGQPTDTQYF. The CDR3 DNA reads TGTGCCAGCAGTGCCGACTTAGGAGGACAGCCGACAGATACGCAGTATTTT.

The chain has TRBV10-3 and TRBJ2-2; possible D gene TRBD2, 7 bases. The CDR3 has 14 amino acids. Germline V lookup: CDR1 ENHRY, CDR2 SYGVKD. The germline V and J ends were trimmed by 7 bases and 5 bases, with 14 bases remaining between them. The CDR3 here is CAIKGGGATGELFF. The CDR3 DNA follows: TGTGCCATCAAAGGCGGGGGCGCTACCGGGGAGCTGTTTTTT.

This clonotype was seen ten or more times. The rearrangement joins TRBV12-3 or TRBV12-4 to TRBJ1-2; TRBD1 aligns across 7 bases. Unmatched junction bases numbered 2, after V lost 2 bases and J lost 2 bases. The CDR3 covers 14 residues. The CDR3 protein is CASSLPGQNYGYTF. In nucleotides, the CDR3 is TGTGCCAGCAGTTTACCGGGACAGAACTATGGCTACACCTTC.

V gene TRBV5-1 combines with J gene TRBJ1-1, with D possibly matching TRBD1 (5 bases). Germline CDR1 SGHRS, CDR2 YFSETQ. This CDR3 is built from 14 residues. V lost 2 bases to trimming and J lost 4 bases, with 12 bases between them. The CDR3 sequence: CASSFGTWGTEAFF. CDR3 DNA sequence: TGCGCCAGCAGCTTCGGGACCTGGGGCACTGAAGCTTTCTTT.

This clonotype was detected a few times. This chain connects TRBV24-1 to TRBJ2-5, with 7 bases matching TRBD1. The J segment lost 1 base and the V segment lost 4 bases, leaving 5 bases of the junction unmatched. Germline CDR1 KGHDR, CDR2 SFDVKD. The CDR3 is 15 amino acids. CDR3 sequence: CATSDPTGPQETQYF. The CDR3, as DNA: TGTGCCACCAGTGACCCGACAGGGCCCCAAGAGACCCAGTACTTC.

The chain recombines TRBV20-1 with TRBJ1-1, with D possibly matching TRBD1 (5 bases). The CDR3 sequence is 13 residues long. Between the trimmed V and J ends, which lost 6 bases and 0 bases, there was a span of 11 bases. Germline lookup yields CDR1 DFQATT and CDR2 SNEGSKA (reference sequence). Written as DNA, the CDR3 is TGCAGTGCCAGCAGGGTTTTGAACACTGAAGCTTTCTTT. This codes for CSASRVLNTEAFF.

The chain is built from TRBV20-1 and TRBJ2-5; D may correspond to TRBD1 or TRBD2 (5 bases each). V was trimmed by 4 bases and J by 3 bases, leaving 9 bases between them. Germline loops: CDR1 DFQATT, CDR2 SNEGSKA (reference sequence). The CDR3 extends over 12 amino acids. The DNA for the CDR3 is TGCAGTGCTACCCGGGGCGAAGAGACCCAGTACTTC. It yields the protein CSATRGEETQYF.

This clonotype came up a few times. The chain has TRBV20-1 and TRBJ2-5; 9 nucleotides line up with TRBD2. J lost 3 bases, V lost 2 bases, and 4 bases had no gene match. The CDR3 is made up of 14 amino acids. In germline, CDR1 is DFQATT, CDR2 SNEGSKA (reference sequence). In DNA form, the CDR3 reads TGCAGTGCTAGACCGACTAGCGGAGAAGAGACCCAGTACTTC. Protein sequence: CSARPTSGEETQYF.

The CDR3 spells CAIRPGQGVAETGELFF. In nucleotides, the CDR3 is TGTGCCATCAGGCCGGGACAGGGGGTCGCGGAGACCGGGGAGCTGTTTTTT. The rearrangement joins TRBV10-3 to TRBJ2-2, with 11 bases matching TRBD1. The CDR3 has 17 residues. V lost 6 bases to trimming and J lost 5 bases; unmatched junction nucleotides: 11. Per the germline V gene, CDR1 is ENHRY and CDR2 is SYGVKD.

This clonotype came up a few times. The chain combines TRBV12-3 or TRBV12-4 with TRBJ1-4; D not resolved. V was cut by 4 bases and J by 0 bases, with 6 bases left in between. CDR3 length equals 14 residues. The CDR3 is CASSSTATNEKLFF. The CDR3 bases are TGTGCCAGCAGTTCGACGGCAACTAATGAAAAACTGTTTTTT.

This clonotype was detected only once. One end of the junction varies from germline; a read error may be responsible. V and J are TRBV3-1 and TRBJ2-7, with TRBD1 matching over 7 bases. This CDR3 spans 14 amino acids. CDR1 is LGHDT and CDR2 is YNNKEL in the germline V gene (reference sequence). CDR3 protein: CAISQGEAFREQYF. The DNA for the CDR3 is TGTGCCATCAGCCAGGGGGAAGCTTTCCGCGAGCAGTACTTC.

This clonotype was seen repeatedly, ten times or more. The genes are TRBV12-3 or TRBV12-4 and TRBJ2-1, with TRBD1 as a possible D gene (5 bases). With 3 bases removed from V and 9 bases from J, the gap between germline ends came to 15 bases. This CDR3 contains 14 residues. The CDR3 bases are TGTGCCAGCAGTTTTAGGACCCTGGACACTGAGCAGTTCTTC. It encodes CASSFRTLDTEQFF.

The rearrangement joins TRBV28 to TRBJ2-7; the match to TRBD2 covers 9 bases. The CDR3 runs to 15 residues. Per germline, CDR1 MDHEN and CDR2 SYDVKM. Trimming at V came to 4 bases and at J to 4 bases, leaving 8 bases not matched to a gene. CDR3 coding DNA: TGTGCCAGCAGTTCCGCGGCGACTAGCGGTTACGAGCAGTACTTC. Its protein is CASSSAATSGYEQYF.

This chain links TRBV20-1 with TRBJ2-7, with 8 positions matching TRBD1. V shed 4 bases, J shed 2 bases, and the junction held 7 bases outside the gene matches. The CDR3 has 14 amino acids. CDR1 DFQATT and CDR2 SNEGSKA come from the germline V gene (reference sequence). CDR3 nucleotides: TGCAGTGCTAAGGACCAGGGGGCAACCTACGAGCAGTACTTC. It specifies CSAKDQGATYEQYF.

The genes are TRBV7-9 and TRBJ1-2; D is unclear. CDR3 length equals 15 residues. The germline V and J ends were trimmed by 2 bases and 4 bases, with 14 bases remaining between them. Germline V gives CDR1 SEHNR, CDR2 FQNEAQ (reference sequence). The chain's CDR3 is CASSLSEGPSYGYTF. DNA for the CDR3: TGTGCCAGCAGCTTATCGGAGGGTCCGAGCTATGGCTACACCTTC.

This clonotype showed up just a few times. The chain recombines TRBV15 with TRBJ2-5; weak D call: TRBD2 (5 bases). From germline, CDR1 is LNHNV and CDR2 YYDKDF (reference sequence). CDR3 size: 17 residues. Trimming pared 0 bases from V and 5 bases from J, leaving 19 bases between. The CDR3: CATSRDRGQWGFETQYF. The CDR3, as DNA: TGTGCCACCAGCAGAGATCGAGGGCAGTGGGGTTTTGAGACCCAGTACTTC.

This clonotype was seen at least ten times. CDR3 sequence reads: CASSLTGTTDTQYF. CDR3 nucleotides: TGCGCCAGCAGCTTGACCGGGACAACAGATACGCAGTATTTT. The gene calls are TRBV5-1 and TRBJ2-3, with a tentative D call TRBD1 (6 bases). The V and J ends lost 1 base and 3 bases respectively, with 9 bases between them. This CDR3 has 14 residues. Looked up from germline, CDR1 is SGHRS and CDR2 is YFSETQ. Variable domain in full (rest from reference TRBV5-1 and TRBJ2-3): KAGVTQTPRYLIKTRGQQVTLSCSPISGHRSVSWYQQTPGQGLQFLFEYFSETQRNKGNFPGRFSGRQFSNSRSEMNVSTLELGDSALYLCASSLTGTTDTQYFGPGTRLTVL.

This clonotype showed up just a few times. The chain links TRBV5-1 to TRBJ2-6; D is ambiguous. V gave up 4 bases and J gave up 0 bases, with 8 bases separating them. The CDR3 runs 15 residues. Germline V CDR1 and CDR2: SGHRS, YFSETQ. The CDR3 loop reads CASSPLDSGANVLTF. In nucleotides, the CDR3 is TGCGCCAGCAGCCCTTTGGACTCTGGGGCCAACGTCCTGACTTTC.

V usage is TRBV14 and J usage is TRBJ1-6; D is undetermined. CDR3 length equals 12 residues. CDR1 is SGHDN, CDR2 FVKESK, per germline. V dropped 5 bases and J dropped 5 bases, with 4 bases sitting between them. CDR3 sequence: CASSFHNSPLHF. As DNA, the CDR3 is TGTGCCAGCAGCTTTCATAATTCACCCCTCCACTTT.

This clonotype appeared a few times. The chain combines TRBV24-1 with TRBJ1-1; D is undetermined. Between the trimmed V and J ends, which lost 8 bases and 5 bases, there was a span of 5 bases. From germline, CDR1 is KGHDR and CDR2 SFDVKD. CDR3 length: 10 amino acids. CDR3 nucleotides: TGTGCCACCACGGGGACTGAAGCTTTCTTT. Amino acid sequence: CATTGTEAFF.

The V call is TRBV5-6, the J call TRBJ2-7; D might be TRBD2 (6 bases). CDR3 length: 15 amino acids. Germline CDR1 SGHDT, CDR2 YYEEEE. Trimming shortened V by 4 bases and J by 5 bases, and 19 bases separated the two germline ends. CDR3 region: CASSPRLGGHHEQYF. CDR3 in DNA: TGTGCCAGCAGCCCCCGACTAGGCGGGCACCACGAGCAGTACTTC.

This clonotype has only a few counts. The V call is TRBV2, the J call TRBJ1-1; D is possibly TRBD1 (6 bases). Trimming removed 8 bases from V and 2 bases from J, with 12 bases in between. Germline CDR1 is SNHLY and CDR2 is FYNNEI. The CDR3 length is 13 residues. The CDR3 DNA reads TGTGCCAGCCAGGGGCTGCCCAACACTGAAGCTTTCTTT. This translates into CASQGLPNTEAFF.